This is a list of T cell receptor beta chains from one sample in a study of OX40 agonist ivuxolimab in advanced cancers. The table came from immunoSEQ multiplex PCR; TCRdb's copy has only in-frame clones and leaves some out. The sample includes roughly 40,000 clones, about 88% of them seen just once. This sample comprised CD4+ or CD8+ T cells sorted from blood, obtained in a trial of the OX40 agonist ivuxolimab. The receptors were sampled from an adult with an advanced solid tumor such as melanoma, head and neck, liver or kidney cancer. Both conserved end residues are part of each CDR3. D genes are given only for firm matches. Size values are once, few and many counts, or a class for expanded clones, and some rows have none.

TRBJ2-7 | - | TRBV7-9 | - | TGTGCCAGCAGCTTAGCGGGTAGCGAGGACTACGAGCAGTACTTC | CASSLAGSEDYEQYF
TRBJ1-1 | - | TRBV11-2 | - | TGTGCCAGCAGCTTAGCGGGAGCCACTGAAGCTTTCTTT | CASSLAGATEAFF
TRBJ2-5 | - | TRBV11-2 | - | TGTGCCAGCAGCTTAGTGGGCTACCAAGAGACCCAGTACTTC | CASSLVGYQETQYF
TRBJ1-5 | - | TRBV7-6 | - | TGTGCCAGCAGCTTAGATGTCAATCAGCCCCAGCATTTT | CASSLDVNQPQHF
TRBJ2-3 | - | TRBV5-1 | TRBD1 | TGCGCCAGCAGTGATACAGGGGTAGGCACAGATACGCAGTATTTT | CASSDTGVGTDTQYF
TRBJ2-5 | - | TRBV5-1 | TRBD2 | TGCGCCAGCAGCTTAAACCCACCCCGACCGACTAGCGGGAGGTCCCAAGAGACCCAGTACTTC | CASSLNPPRPTSGRSQETQYF
TRBJ2-7 | - | TRBV6-6 | - | TGTGCCAGCAGTCGACTCAGGGACTCCTACGAGCAGTACTTC | CASSRLRDSYEQYF
TRBJ2-2 | - | TRBV5-1 | TRBD1 | TGCGCCAGCAGCAGCCGGGACAGAGACACCGGGGAGCTGTTTTTT | CASSSRDRDTGELFF
TRBJ1-2 | - | TRBV6-6 | - | TGTGCCAGCAGTTACGGAAGGGACTATGGCTACACCTTC | CASSYGRDYGYTF
TRBJ2-1 | once | TRBV7-3 | - | TGTGCCAGCAGCTTAAGTGGGCATAGCTCCTACAATGAGCAGTTCTTC | CASSLSGHSSYNEQFF
TRBJ1-5 | - | TRBV28 | TRBD1 | TGTGCCAGCAGTTTAGGGACAGCCCCTAGCAATCAGCCCCAGCATTTT | CASSLGTAPSNQPQHF
TRBJ2-1 | - | TRBV11-3 | TRBD2 | TGTGCCAGCAGCTTAGAAGGGACTAGCCAAATTCCTTCCTACAATGAGCAGTTCTTC | CASSLEGTSQIPSYNEQFF
TRBJ2-3 | - | TRBV19 | TRBD1 | TGTGCCAGTTCAACAGGGGACCCACAGATGGCGCAGTATTTT | CASSTGDPQMAQYF
TRBJ2-3 | - | TRBV19 | - | TGTGCCAGTAGTGCGGACTGGCCGGCAGATACGCAGTATTTT | CASSADWPADTQYF
TRBJ2-7 | - | TRBV28 | TRBD2 | TGTGCCAGCAGTTTATCTAGCGGGCTATCCTACGAGCAGTACTTC | CASSLSSGLSYEQYF
TRBJ2-2 | - | TRBV27 | - | TGTGCCAGCAGTTTAGGGACAAAAGGCGGGGAGCTGTTTTTT | CASSLGTKGGELFF
TRBJ2-7 | few | TRBV4-1 | TRBD1 | TGCGCCAGCAGCCAAGAATGGGACAGTTCCTACGAGCAGTACTTC | CASSQEWDSSYEQYF
TRBJ2-1 | - | TRBV14 | - | TGTGCCAGCAGCCCGATTGGAAGCTCCTACAATGAGCAGTTCTTC | CASSPIGSSYNEQFF
TRBJ2-1 | - | TRBV14 | - | TGTGCCAGCAGCCAAGTTGTGGGGGGACTGGGTGAGCAGTTCTTC | CASSQVVGGLGEQFF
TRBJ1-1 | - | TRBV29-1 | - | TGCAGCGTCCGTGACACGGCCCCGAACACTGAAGCTTTCTTT | CSVRDTAPNTEAFF
TRBJ2-7 | - | TRBV18 | TRBD2 | TGTGCCAGCTCACCCGGACTAGGACGGGACTACGAGCAGTACTTC | CASSPGLGRDYEQYF
TRBJ2-3 | - | TRBV30 | TRBD2 | TGTGCCTGCACGACTAGCGGGAGGGGAGATACGCAGTATTTT | CACTTSGRGDTQYF
TRBJ1-6 | - | TRBV7-3 | - | TGTGCCAGCAGCCCTGGGCCCCCTGATCATTTTTCACCCCTCCACTTT | CASSPGPPDHFSPLHF
TRBJ1-5 | - | TRBV5-1 | TRBD1 | TGCGCCAGCAGCTTGGCCCCAGGGGGTCAGCCCCAGCATTTT | CASSLAPGGQPQHF
TRBJ1-4 | - | TRBV9 | TRBD1 | TGTGCCAGCAGCGTAGGACAGGGCCGAACTAATGAAAAACTGTTTTTT | CASSVGQGRTNEKLFF
TRBJ2-1 | - | TRBV20-1 | - | TGCAGGGGGACCGCGGGCAATGAGCAGTTCTTC | CRGTAGNEQFF
TRBJ2-1 | - | TRBV2 | - | TGTGCCAGCAGTGACTGGATGGGTTTTGAGCAGTTCTTC | CASSDWMGFEQFF
TRBJ2-5 | - | TRBV5-5 | TRBD1 | TGTGCCAGCAGCTTGGCTGGGACAGGGGGCGCGCAGACCCAGTACTTC | CASSLAGTGGAQTQYF
TRBJ1-5 | - | TRBV5-4 | TRBD1 | TGTGCCAGCAGCCAAACTCGACAGGGGGGGAATCAGCCCCAGCATTTT | CASSQTRQGGNQPQHF
TRBJ2-7 | - | TRBV2 | - | TGTGCCAGCAGGCCCGGGCAGAGCTCCTACGAGCAGTACTTC | CASRPGQSSYEQYF